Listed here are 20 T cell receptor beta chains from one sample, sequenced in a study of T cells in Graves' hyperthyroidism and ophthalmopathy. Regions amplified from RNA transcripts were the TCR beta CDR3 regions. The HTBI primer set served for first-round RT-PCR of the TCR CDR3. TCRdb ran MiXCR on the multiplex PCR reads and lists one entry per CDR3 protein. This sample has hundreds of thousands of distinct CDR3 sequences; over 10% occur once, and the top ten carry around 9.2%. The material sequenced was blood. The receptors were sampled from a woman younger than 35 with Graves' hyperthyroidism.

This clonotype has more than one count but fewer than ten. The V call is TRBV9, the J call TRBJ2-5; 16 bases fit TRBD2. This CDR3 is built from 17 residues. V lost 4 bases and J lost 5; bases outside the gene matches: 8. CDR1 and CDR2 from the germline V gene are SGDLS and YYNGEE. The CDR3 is CASSTGTSGGAGETQYF. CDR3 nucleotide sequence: TGTGCCAGCAGCACAGGGACTAGCGGGGGGGCCGGGGAGACCCAGTACTTC.

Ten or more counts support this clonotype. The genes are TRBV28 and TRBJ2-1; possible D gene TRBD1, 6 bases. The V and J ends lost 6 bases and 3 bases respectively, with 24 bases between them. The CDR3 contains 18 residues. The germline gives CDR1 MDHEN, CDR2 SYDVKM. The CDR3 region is CASSSSTGTWPLYNEQFF. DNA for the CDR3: TGTGCCAGCAGCTCTTCGACAGGTACATGGCCTCTCTACAATGAGCAGTTCTTC.

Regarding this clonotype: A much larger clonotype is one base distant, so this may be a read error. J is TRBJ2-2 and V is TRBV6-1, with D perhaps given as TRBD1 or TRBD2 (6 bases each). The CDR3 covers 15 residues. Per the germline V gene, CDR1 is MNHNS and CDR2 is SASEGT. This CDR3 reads CPSSSQGTAAGELFF. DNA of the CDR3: TGTCCCAGCAGTTCCCAGGGGACTGCTGCCGGGGAGCTGTTTTTT.

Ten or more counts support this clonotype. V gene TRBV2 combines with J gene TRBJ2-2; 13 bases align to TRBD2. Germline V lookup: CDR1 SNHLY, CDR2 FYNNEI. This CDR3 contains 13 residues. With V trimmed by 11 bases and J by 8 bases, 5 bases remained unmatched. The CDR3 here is CAGRLAGGGELFF. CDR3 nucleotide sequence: TGTGCCGGAAGACTAGCGGGAGGAGGGGAGCTGTTTTTT.

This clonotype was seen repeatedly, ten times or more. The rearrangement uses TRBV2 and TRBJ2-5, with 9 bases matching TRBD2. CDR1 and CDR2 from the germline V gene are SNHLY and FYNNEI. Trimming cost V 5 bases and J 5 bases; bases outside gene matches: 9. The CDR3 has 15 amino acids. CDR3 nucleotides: TGTGCCAGCAGTACATTGCGGGGGGGCCGCGAGACCCAGTACTTC. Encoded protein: CASSTLRGGRETQYF. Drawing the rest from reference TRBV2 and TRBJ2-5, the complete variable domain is EPEVTQTPSHQVTQMGQEVILRCVPISNHLYFYWYRQILGQKVEFLVSFYNNEISEKSEIFDDQFSVERPDGSNFTLKIRSTKLEDSAMYFCASSTLRGGRETQYFGPGTRLLVL.

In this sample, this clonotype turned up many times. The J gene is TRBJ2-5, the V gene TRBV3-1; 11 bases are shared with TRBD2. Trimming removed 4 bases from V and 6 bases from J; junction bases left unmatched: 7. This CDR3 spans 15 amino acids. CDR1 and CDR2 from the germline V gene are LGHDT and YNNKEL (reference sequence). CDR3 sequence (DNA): TGTGCCAGCAGCCGACTAGCGGGATCGGGGAAGACCCAGTACTTC. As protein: CASSRLAGSGKTQYF.

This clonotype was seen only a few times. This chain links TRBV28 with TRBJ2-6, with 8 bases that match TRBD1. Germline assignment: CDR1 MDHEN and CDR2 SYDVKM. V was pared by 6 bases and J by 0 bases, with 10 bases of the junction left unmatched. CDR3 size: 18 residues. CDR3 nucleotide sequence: TGTGCCAGCAGCACCTGGACAGGGCTCCTCTCTGGGGCCAACGTCCTGACTTTC. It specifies CASSTWTGLLSGANVLTF.

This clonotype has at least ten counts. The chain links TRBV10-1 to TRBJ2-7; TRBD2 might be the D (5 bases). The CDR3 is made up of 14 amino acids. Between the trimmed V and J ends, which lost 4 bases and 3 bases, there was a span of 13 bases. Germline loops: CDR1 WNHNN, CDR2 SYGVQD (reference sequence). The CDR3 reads CASSVRGKSYEQYF. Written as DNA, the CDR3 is TGCGCCAGCAGTGTTAGAGGGAAGAGCTACGAGCAGTACTTC.

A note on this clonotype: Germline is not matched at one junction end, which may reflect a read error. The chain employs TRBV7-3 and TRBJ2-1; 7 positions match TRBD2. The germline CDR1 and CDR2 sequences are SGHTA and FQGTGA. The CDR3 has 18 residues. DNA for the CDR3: TGCTCCAGCAGCCAAGAATCTAGCGGCCCTTCGGGCTACAATGAGCAGTTCTTC. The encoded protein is CSSSQESSGPSGYNEQFF.

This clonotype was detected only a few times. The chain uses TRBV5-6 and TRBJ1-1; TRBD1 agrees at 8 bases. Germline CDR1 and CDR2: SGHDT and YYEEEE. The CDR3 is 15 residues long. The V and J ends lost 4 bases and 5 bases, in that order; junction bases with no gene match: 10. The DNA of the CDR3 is TGTGCCAGCAGCGTATGGGACAGGCTCTTGACTGAAGCTTTCTTT. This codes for CASSVWDRLLTEAFF.

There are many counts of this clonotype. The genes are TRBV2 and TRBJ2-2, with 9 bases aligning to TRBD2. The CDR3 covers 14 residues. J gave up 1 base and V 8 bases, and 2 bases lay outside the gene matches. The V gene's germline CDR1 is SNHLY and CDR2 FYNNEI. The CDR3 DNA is TGTGCCAGCCGACTAGCGGAGAACACCGGGGAGCTGTTTTTT. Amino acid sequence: CASRLAENTGELFF.

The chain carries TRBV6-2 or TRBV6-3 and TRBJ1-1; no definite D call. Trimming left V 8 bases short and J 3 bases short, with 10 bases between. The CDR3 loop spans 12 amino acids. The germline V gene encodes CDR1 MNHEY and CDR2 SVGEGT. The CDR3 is CASRSEYTEAFF. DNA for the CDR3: TGTGCCAGCCGGTCAGAATACACTGAAGCTTTCTTT.

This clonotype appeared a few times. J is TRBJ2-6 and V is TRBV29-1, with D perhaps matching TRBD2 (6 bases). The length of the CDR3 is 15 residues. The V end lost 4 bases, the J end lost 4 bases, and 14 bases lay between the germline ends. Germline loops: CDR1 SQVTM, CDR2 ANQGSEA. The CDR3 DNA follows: TGCAGCGTTGCCGGGACTCCCTCCGGGGCCAACGTCCTGACTTTC. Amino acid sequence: CSVAGTPSGANVLTF.

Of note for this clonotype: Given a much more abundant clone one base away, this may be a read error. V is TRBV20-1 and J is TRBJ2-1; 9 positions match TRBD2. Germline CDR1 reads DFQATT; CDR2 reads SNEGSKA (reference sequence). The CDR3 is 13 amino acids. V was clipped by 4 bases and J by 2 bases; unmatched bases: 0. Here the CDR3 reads CSATSGAYNEQFF. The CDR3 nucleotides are TGCAGTGCTACTAGCGGGGCCTACAATGAGCAGTTCTTC.

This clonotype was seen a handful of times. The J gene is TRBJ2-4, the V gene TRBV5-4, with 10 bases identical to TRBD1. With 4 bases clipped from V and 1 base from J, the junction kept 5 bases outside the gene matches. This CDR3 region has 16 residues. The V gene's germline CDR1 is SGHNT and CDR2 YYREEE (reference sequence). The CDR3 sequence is CASSRGTGEAKNIQYF. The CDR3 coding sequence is TGTGCCAGCAGCCGGGGGACAGGGGAGGCCAAAAACATTCAGTACTTC.

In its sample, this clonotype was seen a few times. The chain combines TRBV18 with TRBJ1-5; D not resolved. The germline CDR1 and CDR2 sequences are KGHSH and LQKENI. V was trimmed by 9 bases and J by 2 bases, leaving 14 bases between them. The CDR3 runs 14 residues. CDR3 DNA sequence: TGTGCCAGTACCCCGTCGGGTGGCAATCAGCCCCAGCATTTT. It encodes CASTPSGGNQPQHF. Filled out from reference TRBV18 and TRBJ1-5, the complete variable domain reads NAGVMQNPRHLVRRRGQEARLRCSPMKGHSHVYWYRQLPEEGLKFMVYLQKENIIDESGMPKERFSAEFPKEGPSILRIQQVVRGDSAAYFCASTPSGGNQPQHFGDGTRLSIL.

This chain's CDR3 is CASSRWTSRNEQFF. DNA for the CDR3: TGCGCCAGCAGCCGCTGGACTAGTAGGAATGAGCAGTTCTTC. The chain has TRBV5-1 and TRBJ2-1; 7 nucleotides align to TRBD2. Germline CDR1 is SGHRS and CDR2 is YFSETQ. Trimming took 4 bases from V and 7 from J; bases not matched to a gene: 8. CDR3 length: 14 amino acids.

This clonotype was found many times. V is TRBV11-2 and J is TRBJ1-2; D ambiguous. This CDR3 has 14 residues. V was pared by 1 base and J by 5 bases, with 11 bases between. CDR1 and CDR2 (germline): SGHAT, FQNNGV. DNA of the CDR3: TGTGCCAGCAGCTTAGTGGTAACAACTTATGGCTACACCTTC. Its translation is CASSLVVTTYGYTF. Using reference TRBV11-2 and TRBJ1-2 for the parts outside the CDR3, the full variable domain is EAGVAQSPRYKIIEKRQSVAFWCNPISGHATLYWYQQILGQGPKLLIQFQNNGVVDDSQLPKDRFSAERLKGVDSTLKIQPAKLEDSAVYLCASSLVVTTYGYTFGSGTRLTVV.

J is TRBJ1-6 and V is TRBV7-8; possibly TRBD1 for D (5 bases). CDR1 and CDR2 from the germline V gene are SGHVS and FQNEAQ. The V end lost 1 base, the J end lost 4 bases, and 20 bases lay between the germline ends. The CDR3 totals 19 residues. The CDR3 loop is CASSLGGQTAAVYNSPLHF. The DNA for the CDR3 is TGTGCCAGCAGCTTAGGCGGACAAACCGCGGCAGTTTATAATTCACCCCTCCACTTT.

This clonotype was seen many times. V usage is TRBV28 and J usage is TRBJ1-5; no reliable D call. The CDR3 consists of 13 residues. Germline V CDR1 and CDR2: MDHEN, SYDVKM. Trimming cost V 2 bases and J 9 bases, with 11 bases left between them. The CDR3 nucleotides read TGTGCCAGCAGTTTAGCCGGTTCAGGGCCCCAGCATTTT. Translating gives CASSLAGSGPQHF.